This T cell receptor beta chain appears in the sequencing data of a study of blood T cell repertoires in COVID-19. Study background: Acute and convalescent COVID-19 specimens originated in the United States, Italy and Spain.

In the original analysis: Amplified reference gene primers provided the basis for estimating nucleated cell counts. Data came from immunoSEQ multiplex PCR; TCRdb stores just in-frame clones and leaves some out. V and J calls and clone size are given by that table; D and trimming were obtained from the DNA. The sample has approximately 500,000 clones; approximately 89% are singletons. This CDR3 comprises 16 residues. V lost 6 bases, J lost 6 bases, and 15 bases stayed unmatched. Per the germline V gene, CDR1 is SQVTM and CDR2 is ANQGSEA. This receptor was taken from a young man with COVID-19, enrolled during active disease. The sequenced material came from peripheral blood. The chain combines TRBV29-1 with TRBJ2-5; 11 bases match TRBD1. The CDR3 loop reads CSVAGWTGGATKTQYF. CDR3 in DNA: TGCAGCGTCGCCGGGTGGACAGGGGGCGCGACAAAGACCCAGTACTTC.